There are many counts of the clone carrying this TCR beta chain. Its target is not known. V shed 0 bases and J shed 8 bases, with 10 bases lying between them. CDR1 is MNHEY and CDR2 is SVGAGI in the germline V gene. CDR3 length: 13 residues. TCRdb re-called the reads with MiXCR, one entry per CDR3 protein. Seen here are under 350,000 distinct CDR3 sequences, roughly 9.3% observed once, and the top ten hold 2% to 3%. This specimen belongs to a study of T cell repertoires in cytomegalovirus infection. On the study more broadly: Public TCR beta signatures provided an indication of both CMV infection and a matching HLA type.

Study-level points and caveats: What dominated the ex vivo response were HLA-C-restricted CMV-specific TCR beta clonotypes. The cumulative frequency of public TCR beta families distinguished individuals who carried CMV together with the relevant HLA.

The rearrangement uses TRBV6-5 and TRBJ1-2; D gene ambiguous. The origin of this receptor is a human donor in good health (CMV status not recorded). Some clones in this sample may be carry-over from other donors' samples. The specimen was PBMCs. CDR3 coding DNA: TGTGCCAGCAGTTACTCGCAAGGGATCGGCTACACCTTC. This translates into CASSYSQGIGYTF.